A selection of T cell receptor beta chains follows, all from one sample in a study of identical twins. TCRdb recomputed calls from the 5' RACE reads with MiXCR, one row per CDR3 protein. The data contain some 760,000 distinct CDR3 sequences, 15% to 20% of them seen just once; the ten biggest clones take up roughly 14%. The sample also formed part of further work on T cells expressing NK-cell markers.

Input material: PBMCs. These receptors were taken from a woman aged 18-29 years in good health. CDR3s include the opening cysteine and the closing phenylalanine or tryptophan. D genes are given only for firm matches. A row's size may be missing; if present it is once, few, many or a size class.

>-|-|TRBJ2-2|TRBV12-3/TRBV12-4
TGTGCCAGCAGTAGCAGGGGCGCGAACACCGGGGAGCTGTTTTTT
CASSSRGANTGELFF
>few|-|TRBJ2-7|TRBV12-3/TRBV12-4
TGTGCCAGCAGCCCCACTAGGTCCGAGCAGTACTTC
CASSPTRSEQYF
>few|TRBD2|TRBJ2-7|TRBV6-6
TGTGCCAGCAAACTAGCGGGAGCGGGGGAGCAGTACTTC
CASKLAGAGEQYF
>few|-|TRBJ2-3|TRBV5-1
TGCGCCAGCAGCTTGGCGTCTCCCCCTGGGTATTTT
CASSLASPPGYF
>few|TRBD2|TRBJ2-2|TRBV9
TGTGCCAGCAGCGTAGTGCCTAGCGGAAACACCGGGGAGCTGTTTTTT
CASSVVPSGNTGELFF
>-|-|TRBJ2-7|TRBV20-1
TGCAGTGCTAGAGATCCCGGGAACTACGAGCAGTACTTC
CSARDPGNYEQYF
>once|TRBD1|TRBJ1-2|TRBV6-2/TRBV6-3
TGTGCCAGCAGTACAACACAGGGGAACTATGGCTACACCTTC
CASSTTQGNYGYTF
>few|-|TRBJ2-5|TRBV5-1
TGCGCCAGCAGCTTGGGGGACACCAGGTTAGGGGAGACCCAGTACTTC
CASSLGDTRLGETQYF
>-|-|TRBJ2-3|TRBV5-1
TGCGCCAGCAGCGACAGAATGAACACAGATACGCAGTATTTT
CASSDRMNTDTQYF
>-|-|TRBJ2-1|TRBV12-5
TGTGCTAGTGGTTTTGGGAGCGGATCTAATGAGCAGTTCTTC
CASGFGSGSNEQFF
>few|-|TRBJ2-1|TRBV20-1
TGCAGTGCTAGAGAAGGGGCGGCCTACAATGAGCAGTTCTTC
CSAREGAAYNEQFF
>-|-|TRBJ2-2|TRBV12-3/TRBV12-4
TGTGCCACCGCTCCTCCGGTTCGGCTTAACACCGGGGAGCTGTTTTTT
CATAPPVRLNTGELFF
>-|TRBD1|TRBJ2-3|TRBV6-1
TGTGCCAGTAAGATGGACAGGGGGCAAGCAGATACGCAGTATTTT
CASKMDRGQADTQYF
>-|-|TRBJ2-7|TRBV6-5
TGTGCCAGCAGTTACGATGGCTCCTACGAGCAGTACTTC
CASSYDGSYEQYF
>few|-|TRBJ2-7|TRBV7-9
TGTGCCAGCAGCTTTCAGGGAAGTAACGAGGCTGAGCAGTACTTC
CASSFQGSNEAEQYF
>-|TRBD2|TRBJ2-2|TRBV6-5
TGTGCCAGCAGTTACTCCCCGGGAGGTTTCACACCCACCGGGGAGCTGTTTTTT
CASSYSPGGFTPTGELFF
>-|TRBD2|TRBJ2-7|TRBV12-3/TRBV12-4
TGTACCAGCAGCCGGAATAGCGGGACCCCGGACGAGCAGTACTTC
CTSSRNSGTPDEQYF
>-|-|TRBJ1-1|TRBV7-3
TGTGCCAGCAGCTTAACGGGCCGGGGGGGAGTTACTGAAGCTTTCTTT
CASSLTGRGGVTEAFF
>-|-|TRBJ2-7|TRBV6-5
TGTGCCAGCAGTTACCCCCGGGGACTGATCTACGAGCAGTACTTC
CASSYPRGLIYEQYF
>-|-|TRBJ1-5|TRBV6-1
TGTGCCAGCAGGTCCGCGGACACCCTTAGCAATCAGCCCCAGCATTTT
CASRSADTLSNQPQHF
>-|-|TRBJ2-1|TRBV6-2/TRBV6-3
TGTGCCAGCAGTTACTCGGATTACAATGAGCAGTTCTTC
CASSYSDYNEQFF
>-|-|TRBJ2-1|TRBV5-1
TGCGCCAGCAGTAATGGGGGTTTCTACAATGAGCAGTTCTTC
CASSNGGFYNEQFF
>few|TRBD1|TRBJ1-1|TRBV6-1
TGTGCCAGCAGGTCCGGGACAGGGTACACTGAAGCTTTCTTT
CASRSGTGYTEAFF
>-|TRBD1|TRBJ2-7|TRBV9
TGTGCCAGCAGCATCGGACAGGGCTACTCCTACGAGCAGTACTTC
CASSIGQGYSYEQYF
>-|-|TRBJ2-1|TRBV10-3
TGTGCCATCCAACGACGGGATGAGCAGTTCTTC
CAIQRRDEQFF
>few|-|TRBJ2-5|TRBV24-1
TGTGCCACCAGTGATAAAAACCAAGAGACCCAGTACTTC
CATSDKNQETQYF
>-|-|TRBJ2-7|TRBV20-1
TGCAGTGCTAGAGTGGGGCCTTCCTACGAGCAGTACTTC
CSARVGPSYEQYF
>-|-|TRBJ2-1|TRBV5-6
TGTGCCAGCAGCTCACTAACGAGCTCCTACAATGAGCAGTTCTTC
CASSSLTSSYNEQFF
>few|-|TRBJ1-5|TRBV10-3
TGTGCCATCGGTTCGGGGTACAATCAGCCCCAGCATTTT
CAIGSGYNQPQHF
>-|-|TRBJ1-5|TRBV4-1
TGCGCCAGCAGCCAAGATTTCTCCTTAAACCAGCCCCAGCATTTT
CASSQDFSLNQPQHF
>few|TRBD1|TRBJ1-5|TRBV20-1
TGCAGTGCTGGGGGTTCCGGACAGGGGGCTACTAATCAGCCCCAGCATTTT
CSAGGSGQGATNQPQHF
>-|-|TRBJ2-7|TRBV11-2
TGTGCCAGCAGCTTAGAGGGACCGGCCTACGAGCAGTACTTC
CASSLEGPAYEQYF
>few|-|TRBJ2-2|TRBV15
TGTGCCACCAGCAGAGATTCTGCGGTGAACACCGGGGAGCTGTTTTTT
CATSRDSAVNTGELFF
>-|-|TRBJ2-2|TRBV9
TGTGCCAGCAGCGTAGCCCGGGCCTACACCGGGGAGCTGTTTTTT
CASSVARAYTGELFF
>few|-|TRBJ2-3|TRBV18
TGTGCCAGCTCACACTCCTCTAGGGATACGCAGTATTTT
CASSHSSRDTQYF
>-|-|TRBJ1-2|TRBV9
TGTGCCAGCAGCCCATCAAACGGACTCACCTTC
CASSPSNGLTF
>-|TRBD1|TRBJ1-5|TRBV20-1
TGCAGTGCGTCTCTTTTGGACAGGGGCAACAATTCACCCCAGCATTTT
CSASLLDRGNNSPQHF
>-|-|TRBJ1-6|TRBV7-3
TGTGCCAGCAGCGAGCAGGGGAACTATAATTCACCCCTCCACTTT
CASSEQGNYNSPLHF